One sample yielded the 23 T cell receptor beta chains listed below, sequenced in a study of shared clonotypes between healthy human individuals. This table comes from immunoSEQ multiplex PCR, and its TCRdb copy is limited to in-frame clones, with some not included. The table records approximately 1.1 million clones, around 82% of them present only once. The sequenced sample was memory CD4+ T cells from PBMCs. Described subset: CD45RA-negative fraction. The receptors here all came from a man aged 18 to 30 in good health. Some clones in this sample may be carry-over from other donors' samples.

Ten or more counts support this clone. The rearrangement links TRBV5-6 to TRBJ2-4, with 7 nucleotides matching TRBD1. The germline V gene has CDR1 SGHDT and CDR2 YYEEEE. The ends lost 4 bases at V and 8 bases at J; junction bases unmatched: 9. The CDR3 extends over 14 amino acids. The CDR3 loop reads CASSQTDRADIQYF. The CDR3 coding sequence is TGTGCCAGCAGCCAAACCGACAGGGCGGACATTCAGTACTTC.

The chain carries TRBV28 and TRBJ1-6; the D gene is possibly TRBD1 (5 bases). The CDR3 is 15 residues long. Looked up from germline, CDR1 is MDHEN and CDR2 is SYDVKM. The ends were cut back, 6 bases at V and 0 bases at J, with 9 bases in the middle. This CDR3 reads CASRGESSYNSPLHF. The CDR3 bases are TGTGCCAGCAGGGGGGAGAGCTCCTATAATTCACCCCTCCACTTT. Together with reference TRBV28 and TRBJ1-6, the CDR3 gives the full variable domain: DVKVTQSSRYLVKRTGEKVFLECVQDMDHENMFWYRQDPGLGLRLIYFSYDVKMKEKGDIPEGYSVSREKKERFSLILESASTNQTSMYLCASRGESSYNSPLHFGNGTRLTVT.

This chain connects TRBV9 to TRBJ2-2; 10 bases fit TRBD2. This CDR3 is 20 amino acids long. V lost 3 bases, J lost 2 bases, and 16 bases stayed unmatched. The V gene's germline CDR1 is SGDLS and CDR2 YYNGEE. The CDR3 DNA reads as TGTGCCAGCAGCGCCTCCCGGGGCACTAGCGGGGACCCTAACACCGGGGAGCTGTTTTTT. This codes for CASSASRGTSGDPNTGELFF.

The gene calls are TRBV5-4 and TRBJ2-5; TRBD2 agrees at 8 bases. The CDR3 loop spans 16 amino acids. With V trimmed by 0 bases and J by 9 bases, 13 bases remained unmatched. CDR1 SGHNT and CDR2 YYREEE come from the germline V gene (reference sequence). The CDR3 DNA reads TGTGCCAGCAGCTTGGTCGGTAGCGGGACCCCGGGGGCCCAGTACTTC. The encoded protein is CASSLVGSGTPGAQYF.

Concerning this clone itself: This sample includes further DNA sequences coding for the same CDR3. The chain combines TRBV7-9 with TRBJ1-1, with D unclear. Trimming pared 1 base from V and 3 bases from J, leaving 6 bases between. The CDR3 contains 13 residues. CDR1 and CDR2 from the germline V gene are SEHNR and FQNEAQ (reference sequence). CDR3: CASSLDTHTEAFF. As DNA, the CDR3 is TGTGCCAGCAGCTTAGACACCCACACTGAAGCTTTCTTT.

This sequence joins TRBV28 and TRBJ2-7, with D possibly being TRBD2 (6 bases). Trimming took 5 bases from V and 6 from J, leaving 20 bases between them. The germline gives CDR1 MDHEN, CDR2 SYDVKM. CDR3 length: 15 amino acids. This chain's CDR3 is CASSGSGSKVGEQYF. The CDR3 nucleotides read TGTGCCAGCAGTGGTAGCGGAAGTAAAGTCGGCGAGCAGTACTTC.

This clone was counted a single time. The V call is TRBV6-5, the J call TRBJ2-5, with 8 bases fitting TRBD1. CDR3 size: 14 residues. Germline assignment: CDR1 MNHEY and CDR2 SVGAGI. Unmatched junction bases numbered 1, after V lost 1 base and J lost 3 bases. CDR3 protein: CASSYWGQEETQYF. CDR3 nucleotides: TGTGCCAGCAGTTACTGGGGACAGGAAGAGACCCAGTACTTC.

The chain recombines TRBV5-1 with TRBJ2-2; D is undetermined. Trimming left V 3 bases short and J 4 bases short, with 10 bases between. CDR3 length: 14 residues. Germline values: CDR1 SGHRS, CDR2 YFSETQ. CDR3 DNA sequence: TGCGCCAGCAGCTCCAATTCCATCACCGGGGAGCTGTTTTTT. Its protein is CASSSNSITGELFF.

J is TRBJ2-7 and V is TRBV28, with no clear D. Between the trimmed V and J ends, which lost 7 bases and 8 bases, there was a span of 15 bases. Germline assignment: CDR1 MDHEN and CDR2 SYDVKM. CDR3 length equals 12 residues. The CDR3 sequence is CASTVNLGQQYF. The CDR3 bases are TGTGCCAGCACCGTGAACCTAGGACAGCAGTACTTC.

The rearrangement links TRBV11-2 to TRBJ2-1; 13 nucleotides agree with TRBD2. In germline, CDR1 is SGHAT, CDR2 FQNNGV. V shed 5 bases, J shed 8 bases, and the junction held 9 bases outside the gene matches. The CDR3 is made up of 16 amino acids. Here the CDR3 reads CASSPGLAGDWDEQFF. CDR3 coding DNA: TGTGCCAGCAGCCCTGGACTAGCGGGAGACTGGGATGAGCAGTTCTTC.

The chain employs TRBV18 and TRBJ2-5; D possibly corresponds to TRBD1 (7 bases). Trimming removed 6 bases from V and 3 bases from J, with 14 bases in between. This CDR3 is 14 amino acids long. Germline V gene lookup returns CDR1 KGHSH and CDR2 LQKENI. The CDR3 protein is CASSRGDREETQYF. CDR3 sequence (DNA): TGTGCCAGCTCCAGGGGGGACAGAGAAGAGACCCAGTACTTC.

The J gene is TRBJ2-1, the V gene TRBV6-1, with a weak D call TRBD2 (6 bases). V gave up 4 bases and J gave up 5 bases, with 21 bases separating them. This CDR3 comprises 17 residues. CDR1 and CDR2 from the germline V gene are MNHNS and SASEGT. CDR3 coding DNA: TGTGCCAGCAGTGGTGCCTTACTAGCTACGACCGACAATGAGCAGTTCTTC. It specifies CASSGALLATTDNEQFF.

This clone has just one count. This chain connects TRBV2 to TRBJ1-4; unclear D gene. The germline V gene encodes CDR1 SNHLY and CDR2 FYNNEI. The length of the CDR3 is 11 residues. Trimming took 7 bases from V and 10 from J, leaving 10 bases between them. CDR3 DNA: TGTGCCAGCACCCTTGGGAGAAAACTGTTTTTT. This gives the protein CASTLGRKLFF. The variable domain in full, completed from reference TRBV2 and TRBJ1-4, reads EPEVTQTPSHQVTQMGQEVILRCVPISNHLYFYWYRQILGQKVEFLVSFYNNEISEKSEIFDDQFSVERPDGSNFTLKIRSTKLEDSAMYFCASTLGRKLFFGSGTQLSVL.

The gene calls are TRBV9 and TRBJ2-7; 7 bases are a match to TRBD1. Germline V gives CDR1 SGDLS, CDR2 YYNGEE. Losses at the gene ends were 3 bases for V and 3 bases for J; bases not matched to a gene: 3. CDR3 length: 13 residues. The CDR3 is CASSGQGDYEQYF. In nucleotides, the CDR3 is TGTGCCAGCAGCGGGCAGGGGGACTACGAGCAGTACTTC.

V usage is TRBV5-1 and J usage is TRBJ2-2; 14 nucleotides agree with TRBD2. The CDR3 totals 19 residues. Trimming removed 3 bases from V and 4 bases from J; junction bases left unmatched: 11. Germline values: CDR1 SGHRS, CDR2 YFSETQ. CDR3 amino acids: CASSSPGTSGSRATGELFF. CDR3 DNA sequence: TGCGCCAGCAGCTCACCCGGGACTAGCGGGAGCCGGGCCACCGGGGAGCTGTTTTTT.

J is TRBJ2-5 and V is TRBV6-1, with TRBD2 identical over 9 bases. From germline, CDR1 is MNHNS and CDR2 SASEGT. V dropped 0 bases and J dropped 4; count of bases not matched to a gene: 12. CDR3 length: 18 amino acids. The CDR3 DNA reads as TGTGCCAGCAGTGAAGCGCCAAGGTCTAGCGGGATACTAGAGACCCAGTACTTC. Amino acids: CASSEAPRSSGILETQYF.

The chain has TRBV28 and TRBJ2-6; tentative D call: TRBD1 (6 bases). V lost 10 bases to trimming and J lost 4 bases, with 20 bases between them. Germline lookup yields CDR1 MDHEN and CDR2 SYDVKM. This CDR3 is built from 16 residues. CDR3 amino acids: CATPTFRGSGANVLTF. CDR3 DNA: TGTGCCACCCCGACTTTTAGGGGGTCAGGGGCCAACGTCCTGACTTTC.

This rearrangement joins TRBV5-6 to TRBJ1-2; D is perhaps TRBD1 (5 bases). Looked up from germline, CDR1 is SGHDT and CDR2 is YYEEEE. CDR3 length: 14 amino acids. V was trimmed by 2 bases and J by 0 bases, leaving 8 bases between them. In DNA form, the CDR3 reads TGTGCCAGCAGCTTACGACAGTCTAACTATGGCTACACCTTC. This translates into CASSLRQSNYGYTF.

The chain employs TRBV6-6 and TRBJ1-5; D might be TRBD1 (5 bases). This CDR3 is 14 amino acids long. V dropped 2 bases and J dropped 6 bases, with 11 bases sitting between them. Germline CDR1 and CDR2: MNHNY and SVGAGI (reference sequence). CDR3 in DNA: TGTGCCAGCAGTTACCCAGGGATCGGTCAGCCCCAGCATTTT. This translates into CASSYPGIGQPQHF.

Written as DNA, the CDR3 is TGTGCCAGCAGCGGCGACAGCGGGACCCAGTACTTC. It encodes CASSGDSGTQYF. The chain combines TRBV2 with TRBJ2-5; tentatively, D is TRBD1 or TRBD2 (5 bases each). Looked up from germline, CDR1 is SNHLY and CDR2 is FYNNEI. CDR3 length: 12 amino acids. V lost 6 bases to trimming and J lost 7 bases, with 12 bases between them.

J is TRBJ2-1 and V is TRBV7-9; D tentatively reads TRBD1 or TRBD2 (6 bases each). Germline V gives CDR1 SEHNR, CDR2 FQNEAQ (reference sequence). The CDR3 length is 17 residues. V gave up 7 bases and J gave up 7 bases, with 26 bases separating them. Here the CDR3 reads CASTITRGEIWRNEQFF. Written as DNA, the CDR3 is TGTGCCAGCACCATTACTAGGGGGGAAATCTGGCGGAATGAGCAGTTCTTC.

The CDR3 DNA reads as TGTGCCAGCAGCTTACTAGCGGGAGTCTACGAGCAGTACTTC. Protein product: CASSLLAGVYEQYF. The V and J genes are TRBV11-2 and TRBJ2-7; 10 bases fit TRBD2. CDR1 is SGHAT, CDR2 FQNNGV, per germline. The CDR3 is 14 amino acids. The junction had 1 base not matched to a gene; V was cut back by 2 bases and J by 3 bases.

This chain joins TRBV9 and TRBJ1-5, with a weak D call TRBD1 (6 bases). Germline values: CDR1 SGDLS, CDR2 YYNGEE. The CDR3 is made up of 15 amino acids. V was clipped by 1 base and J by 5 bases, with 13 bases between them. The CDR3 DNA is TGTGCCAGCAGCGTATCTGGGGACACGTATCAGCCCCAGCATTTT. Encoded protein: CASSVSGDTYQPQHF.